This entry is about one T cell receptor beta chain. This entry comes from a study of blood T cell repertoires in COVID-19. Study as a whole: Samples came from the United States, Italy and Spain, spanning acute and convalescent COVID-19. Sources were T cells, B-cell-depleted T cells, or PBMCs; the material itself was cDNA or gDNA.

The CDR3 contains 14 residues. The V end was cut by 3 bases, the J end by 4 bases, with 9 bases between. From germline, CDR1 is LNHDA and CDR2 SQIVND (reference sequence). Seattle researchers signed up patients amid active infection and tracked them longitudinally. Sequencing was performed with immunoSEQ multiplex PCR; in TCRdb, only in-frame clones are kept and a portion is missing. Among over 90,000 clones listed, about nine tenths were seen once. The specimen was peripheral blood. The chain joins TRBV19 to TRBJ2-2, with TRBD1 as a possible D gene (5 bases). The TCR sequence derives from a woman between 45 and 60 years old with COVID-19, enrolled during active disease. CDR3 loop: CASSIDRFTGELFF. As DNA, the CDR3 is TGTGCCAGTAGTATCGACAGATTCACCGGGGAGCTGTTTTTT.